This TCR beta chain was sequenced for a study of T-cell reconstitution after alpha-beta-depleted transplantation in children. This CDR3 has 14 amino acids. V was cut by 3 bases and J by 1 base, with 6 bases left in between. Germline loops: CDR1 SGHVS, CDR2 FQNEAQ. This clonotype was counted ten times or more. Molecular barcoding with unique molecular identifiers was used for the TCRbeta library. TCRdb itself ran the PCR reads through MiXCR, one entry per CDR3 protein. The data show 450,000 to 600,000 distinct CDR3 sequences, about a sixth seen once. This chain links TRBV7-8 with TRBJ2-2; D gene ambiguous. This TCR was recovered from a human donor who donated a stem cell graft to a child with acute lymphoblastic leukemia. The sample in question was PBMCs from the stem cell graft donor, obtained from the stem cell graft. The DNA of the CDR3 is TGTGCCAGCAGCTTGGTAGGGAACACCGGGGAGCTGTTTTTT. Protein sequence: CASSLVGNTGELFF.